This T cell receptor beta chain was sequenced for a study of blood T cell repertoires in COVID-19. Generated by immunoSEQ multiplex PCR, the TCRdb table keeps only in-frame clones and is missing some. This sample has 210,000 or so clones; 85% to 90% occur once, and the top ten carry less than 3.5%. V was pared by 5 bases and J by 5 bases, with 10 bases between. The germline CDR1 and CDR2 sequences are SGHAT and FQNNGV. The CDR3 is made up of 13 amino acids. The sample taken for sequencing was peripheral blood. The chain has TRBV11-2 and TRBJ1-5; D is unclear. The sequence was obtained from a woman in her sixties with acute or convalescent COVID-19. The CDR3 sequence: CASSPGIHQPQHF. CDR3 nucleotide sequence: TGTGCCAGCAGCCCCGGGATCCATCAGCCCCAGCATTTT.